Given below is one T cell receptor beta chain in context. The data stem from a study of shared clonotypes between healthy human individuals. Method: immunoSEQ multiplex PCR; TCRdb's copy keeps in-frame clones and lacks some. In the table there are over a million clones, approximately 80% of which are singletons. CD4+ cells underwent separation, giving CD45RA+ naive and CD45RA-negative memory subsets. The CDR3 contains 15 residues. Losses at the gene ends were 6 bases for V and 4 bases for J; bases not matched to a gene: 10. Germline-derived CDR1 and CDR2 are MNHEY and SMNVEV (reference sequence). The receptor was derived from a man aged 18 to 35 in good health. Some clones in this sample may be carry-over from other donors' samples. The sample comprised memory CD4+ T cells from PBMCs. Sample subset: CD45RA-negative fraction. The chain couples TRBV27 to TRBJ1-1, with 8 bases matching TRBD1. This CDR3 is CASSSDRDGITEAFF. For the CDR3, the DNA is TGTGCCAGCAGCTCGGACAGGGACGGGATCACTGAAGCTTTCTTT.